This T cell receptor (beta chain) was recovered during a study of shared clonotypes between healthy human individuals. This clone was picked up a small number of times. The CDR3 runs to 15 residues. V lost 5 bases and J lost 2; bases outside the gene matches: 7. Germline CDR1 LNHDA, CDR2 SQIVND (reference sequence). The protocol was immunoSEQ multiplex PCR, while the TCRdb copy is restricted to in-frame clones and leaves out a portion. The sample lists millions of clones, 85% to 95% occurring once. The receptor comes from a man younger than 35 in good health. Sequences were obtained from naive CD4+ T cells sorted from blood. The subset was: CD45RA+ positively selected. This chain connects TRBV19 to TRBJ1-2, with TRBD1 identical over 8 bases. As DNA, the CDR3 is TGTGCCAGTAGTCCCATGCCAGGGGGCAACTATGGCTACACCTTC. Protein product: CASSPMPGGNYGYTF.